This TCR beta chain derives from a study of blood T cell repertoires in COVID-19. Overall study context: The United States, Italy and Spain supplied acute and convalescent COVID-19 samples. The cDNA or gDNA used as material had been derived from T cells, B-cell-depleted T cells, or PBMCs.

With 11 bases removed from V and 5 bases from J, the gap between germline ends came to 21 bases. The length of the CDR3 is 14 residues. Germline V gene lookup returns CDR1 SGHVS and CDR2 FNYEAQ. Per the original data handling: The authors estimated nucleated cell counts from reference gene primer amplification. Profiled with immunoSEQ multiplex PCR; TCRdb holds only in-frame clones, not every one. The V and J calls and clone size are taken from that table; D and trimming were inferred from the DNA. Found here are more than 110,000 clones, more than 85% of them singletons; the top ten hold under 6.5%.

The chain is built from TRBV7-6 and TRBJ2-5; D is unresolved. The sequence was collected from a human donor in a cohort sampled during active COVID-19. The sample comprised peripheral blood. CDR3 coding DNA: TGTGCCCACCGACGACTTTATACCCGGGAGACCCAGTACTTC. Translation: CAHRRLYTRETQYF.